This TCR beta chain was identified during a study of blood T cell repertoires in COVID-19. Study at large: Donors in the United States, Italy and Spain gave samples during acute or convalescent COVID-19.

Germline CDR1 and CDR2: LNHDA and SQIVND (reference sequence). V lost 8 bases and J 2 bases, leaving 13 bases between the germline ends. The CDR3 length is 14 residues. In the original analysis: Amplified reference gene primers provided the basis for estimating nucleated cell counts. Here immunoSEQ multiplex PCR was the method, and the copy in TCRdb shows in-frame clones only, minus some. Clonal size and the V and J genes are those of that table, whereas D and trimming came from the DNA. The data contain more than 95,000 clones, roughly 82% of them singletons. The material sequenced was peripheral blood. This receptor was obtained from a man aged 80 or over with acute or convalescent COVID-19. This rearrangement joins TRBV19 to TRBJ1-3; D gene ambiguous. The DNA for the CDR3 is TGTGCCAGTCGGGAGACCCTGCCTGGAAACACCATATATTTT. Protein: CASRETLPGNTIYF. The entire variable domain, with the rest obtained from reference TRBV19 and TRBJ1-3, is as follows: DGGITQSPKYLFRKEGQNVTLSCEQNLNHDAMYWYRQDPGQGLRLIYYSQIVNDFQKGDIAEGYSVSREKKESFPLTVTSAQKNPTAFYLCASRETLPGNTIYFGEGSWLTVV.